This T cell receptor beta chain was identified during a study of T cell changes during pregnancy in multiple sclerosis. Sequencing was performed with immunoSEQ multiplex PCR; in TCRdb, only in-frame clones are kept and a portion is missing. The table lists around 55,000 clones, over 80% of them singletons. This CDR3 comprises 14 residues. Germline V lookup: CDR1 MNHNS, CDR2 SASEGT. The V segment lost 7 bases and the J segment 9 bases; nucleotides outside the gene matches: 13. The clonotype comes from a female donor with multiple sclerosis, enrolled in a pregnancy study. V and J are TRBV6-1 and TRBJ2-3; the match to TRBD1 covers 7 bases. The specimen was CD4+ T cells from peripheral blood mononuclear cells, collected in the first trimester of pregnancy. CDR3 bases: TGTGCCAGCAAAAACCGACAGGGTGTTCCCACGCAGTATTTT. The encoded protein is CASKNRQGVPTQYF.